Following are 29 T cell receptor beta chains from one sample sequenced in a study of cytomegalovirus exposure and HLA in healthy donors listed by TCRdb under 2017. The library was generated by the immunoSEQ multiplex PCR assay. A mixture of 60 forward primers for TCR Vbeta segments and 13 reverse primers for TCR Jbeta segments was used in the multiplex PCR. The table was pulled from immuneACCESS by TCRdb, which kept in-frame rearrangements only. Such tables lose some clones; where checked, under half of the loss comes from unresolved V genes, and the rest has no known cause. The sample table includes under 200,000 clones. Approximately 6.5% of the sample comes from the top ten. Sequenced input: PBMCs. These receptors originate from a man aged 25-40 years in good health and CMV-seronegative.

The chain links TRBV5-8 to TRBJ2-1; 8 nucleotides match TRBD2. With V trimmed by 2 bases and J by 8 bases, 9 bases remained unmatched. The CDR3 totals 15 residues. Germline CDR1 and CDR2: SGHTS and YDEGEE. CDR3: CASSFPKREIDEQFF. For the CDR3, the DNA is TGTGCCAGCAGCTTCCCAAAGCGGGAGATCGATGAGCAGTTCTTC.

As DNA, the CDR3 is TGTGCCAGCAGTGGTCGGACAGCGGGGAATGAAAAACTGTTTTTT. The encoded protein is CASSGRTAGNEKLFF. V usage is TRBV6-1 and J usage is TRBJ1-4, with D perhaps TRBD1 (6 bases). Deletions cut 4 bases from V and 5 bases from J, with 14 bases between. The CDR3 spans 15 residues. CDR1 MNHNS and CDR2 SASEGT come from the germline V gene.

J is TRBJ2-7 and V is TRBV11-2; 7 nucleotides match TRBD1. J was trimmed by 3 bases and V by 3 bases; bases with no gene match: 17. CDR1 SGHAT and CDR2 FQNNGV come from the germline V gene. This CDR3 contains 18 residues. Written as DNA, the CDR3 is TGTGCCAGCAGCTTGATTAGTATACGACAGGGTTATATCTACGAGCAGTACTTC. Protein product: CASSLISIRQGYIYEQYF.

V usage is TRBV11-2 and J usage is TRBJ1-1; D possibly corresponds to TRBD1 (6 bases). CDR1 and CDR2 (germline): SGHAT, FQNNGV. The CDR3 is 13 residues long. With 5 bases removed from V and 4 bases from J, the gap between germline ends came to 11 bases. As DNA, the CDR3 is TGTGCCAGCAGCCGTCAGGGGAGCACTGAAGCTTTCTTT. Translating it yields CASSRQGSTEAFF.

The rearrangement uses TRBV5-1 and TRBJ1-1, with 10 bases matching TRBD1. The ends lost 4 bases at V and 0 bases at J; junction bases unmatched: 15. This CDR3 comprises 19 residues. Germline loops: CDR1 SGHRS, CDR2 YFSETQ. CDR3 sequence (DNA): TGCGCCAGCAGCAGGGAGGCCCAGGGACAGGGGCTTATGAACACTGAAGCTTTCTTT. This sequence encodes CASSREAQGQGLMNTEAFF.

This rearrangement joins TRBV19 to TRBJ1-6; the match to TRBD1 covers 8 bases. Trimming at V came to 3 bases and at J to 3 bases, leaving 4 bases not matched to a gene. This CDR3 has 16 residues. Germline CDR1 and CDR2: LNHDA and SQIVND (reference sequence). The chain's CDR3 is CASSIPGQGYNSPLHF. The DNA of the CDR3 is TGTGCCAGTAGTATCCCCGGACAGGGCTATAATTCACCCCTCCACTTT. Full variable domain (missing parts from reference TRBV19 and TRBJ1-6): DGGITQSPKYLFRKEGQNVTLSCEQNLNHDAMYWYRQDPGQGLRLIYYSQIVNDFQKGDIAEGYSVSREKKESFPLTVTSAQKNPTAFYLCASSIPGQGYNSPLHFGNGTRLTVT.

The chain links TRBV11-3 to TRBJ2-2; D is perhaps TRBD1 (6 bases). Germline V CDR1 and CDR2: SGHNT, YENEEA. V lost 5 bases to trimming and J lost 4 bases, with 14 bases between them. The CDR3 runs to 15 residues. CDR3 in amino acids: CASSPQGASTGELFF. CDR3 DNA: TGTGCCAGCAGCCCACAGGGAGCGAGCACCGGGGAGCTGTTTTTT.

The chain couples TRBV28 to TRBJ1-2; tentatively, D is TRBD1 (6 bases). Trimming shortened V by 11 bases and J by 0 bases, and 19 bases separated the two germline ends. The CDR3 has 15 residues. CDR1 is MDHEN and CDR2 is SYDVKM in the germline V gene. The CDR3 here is CAALGASFSNYGYTF. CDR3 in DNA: TGTGCCGCTTTGGGGGCCAGCTTCTCTAACTATGGCTACACCTTC.

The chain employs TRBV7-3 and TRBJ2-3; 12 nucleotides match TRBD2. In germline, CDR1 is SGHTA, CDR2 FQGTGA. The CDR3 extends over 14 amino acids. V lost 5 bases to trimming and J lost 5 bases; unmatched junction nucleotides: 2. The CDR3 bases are TGTGCCAGCAGCACGGGACTAGCGGGAGATACGCAGTATTTT. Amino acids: CASSTGLAGDTQYF.

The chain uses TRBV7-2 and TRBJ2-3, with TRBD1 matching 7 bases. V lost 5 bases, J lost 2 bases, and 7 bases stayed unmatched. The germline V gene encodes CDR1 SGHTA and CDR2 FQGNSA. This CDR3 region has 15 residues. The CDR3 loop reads CASSRGQPLTDTQYF. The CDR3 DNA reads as TGTGCCAGCAGCCGGGGACAGCCACTCACAGATACGCAGTATTTT.

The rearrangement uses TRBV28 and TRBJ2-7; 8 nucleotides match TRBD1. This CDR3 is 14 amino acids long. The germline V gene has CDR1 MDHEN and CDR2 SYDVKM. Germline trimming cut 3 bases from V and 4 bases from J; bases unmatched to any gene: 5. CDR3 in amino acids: CASSLDRALYEQYF. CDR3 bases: TGTGCCAGCAGTTTGGACAGGGCGTTGTACGAGCAGTACTTC.

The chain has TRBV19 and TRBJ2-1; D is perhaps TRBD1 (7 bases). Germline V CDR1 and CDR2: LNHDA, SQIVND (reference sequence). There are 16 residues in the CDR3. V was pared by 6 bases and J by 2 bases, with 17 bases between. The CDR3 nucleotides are TGTGCCAGTAGCCTACACAGGGGCGGGGCCTACAATGAGCAGTTCTTC. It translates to CASSLHRGGAYNEQFF.

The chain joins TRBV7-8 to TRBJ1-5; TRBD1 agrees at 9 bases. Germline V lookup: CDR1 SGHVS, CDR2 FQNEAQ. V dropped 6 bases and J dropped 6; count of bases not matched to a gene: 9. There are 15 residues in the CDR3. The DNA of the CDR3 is TGTGCCAGCAGGCGCACAGGGGGCGCGGGTCAGCCCCAGCATTTT. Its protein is CASRRTGGAGQPQHF.

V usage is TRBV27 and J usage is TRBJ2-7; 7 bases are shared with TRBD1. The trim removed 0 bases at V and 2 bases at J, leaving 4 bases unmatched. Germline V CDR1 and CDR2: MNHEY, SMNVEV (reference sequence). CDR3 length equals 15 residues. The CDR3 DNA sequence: TGTGCCAGCAGTTTATCGTGGGGACAGACCTACGAGCAGTACTTC. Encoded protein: CASSLSWGQTYEQYF.

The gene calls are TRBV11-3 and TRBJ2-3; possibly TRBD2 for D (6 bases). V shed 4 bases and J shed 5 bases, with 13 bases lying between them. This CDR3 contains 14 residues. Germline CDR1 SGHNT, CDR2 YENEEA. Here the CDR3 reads CASSSLVGGDTQYF. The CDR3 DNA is TGTGCCAGCAGCTCCCTGGTGGGGGGAGATACGCAGTATTTT.

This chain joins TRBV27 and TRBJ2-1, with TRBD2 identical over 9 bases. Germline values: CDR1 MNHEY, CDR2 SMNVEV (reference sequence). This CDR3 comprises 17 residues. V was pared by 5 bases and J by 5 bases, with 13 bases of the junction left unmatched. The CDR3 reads CASSHFLAGDLHNEQFF. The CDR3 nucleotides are TGTGCCAGCAGTCATTTTTTAGCGGGAGATCTCCACAATGAGCAGTTCTTC.

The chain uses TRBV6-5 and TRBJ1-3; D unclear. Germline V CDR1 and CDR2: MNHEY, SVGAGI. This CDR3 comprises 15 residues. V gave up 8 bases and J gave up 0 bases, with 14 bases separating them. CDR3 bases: TGTGCCAGCCTTCTGAGTCCTAGCTCTGGAAACACCATATATTTT. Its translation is CASLLSPSSGNTIYF.

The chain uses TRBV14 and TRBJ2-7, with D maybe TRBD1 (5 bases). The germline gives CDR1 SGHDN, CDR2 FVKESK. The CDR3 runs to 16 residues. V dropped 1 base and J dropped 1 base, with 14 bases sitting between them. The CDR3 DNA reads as TGTGCCAGCAGCCAAGTCACAGGTGGGAAGTCCTACGAGCAGTACTTC. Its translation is CASSQVTGGKSYEQYF.

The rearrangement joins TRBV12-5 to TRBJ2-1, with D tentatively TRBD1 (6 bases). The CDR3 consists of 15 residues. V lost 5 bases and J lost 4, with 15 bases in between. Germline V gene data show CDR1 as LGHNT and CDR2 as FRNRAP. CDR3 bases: TGTGCTAGTGGTACCCACAGGGCCCTTTACAATGAGCAGTTCTTC. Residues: CASGTHRALYNEQFF.

The CDR3 reads CASTDSSREQYF. The CDR3 DNA sequence: TGTGCCAGCACCGACAGTTCGCGCGAGCAGTACTTC. The chain joins TRBV6-5 to TRBJ2-5; maybe TRBD1 (5 bases). The end of the DNA is better explained by TRBJ2-7, so the J call may be wrong. The CDR3 length is 12 residues. In germline, CDR1 is MNHEY, CDR2 SVGAGI.

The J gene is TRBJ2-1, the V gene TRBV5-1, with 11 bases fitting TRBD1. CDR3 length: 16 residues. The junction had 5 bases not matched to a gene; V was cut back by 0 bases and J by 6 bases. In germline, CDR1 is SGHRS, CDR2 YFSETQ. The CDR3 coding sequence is TGCGCCAGCAGCTTGGAGGGGACAGGGGGAAGCAATGAGCAGTTCTTC. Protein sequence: CASSLEGTGGSNEQFF.

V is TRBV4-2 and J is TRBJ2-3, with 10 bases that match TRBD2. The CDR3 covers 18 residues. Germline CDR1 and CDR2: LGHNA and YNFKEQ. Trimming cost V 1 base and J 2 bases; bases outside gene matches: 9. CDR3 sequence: CASSQVGTSGTFTDTQYF. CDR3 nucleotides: TGTGCCAGCAGCCAAGTCGGAACTAGCGGGACATTCACAGATACGCAGTATTTT.

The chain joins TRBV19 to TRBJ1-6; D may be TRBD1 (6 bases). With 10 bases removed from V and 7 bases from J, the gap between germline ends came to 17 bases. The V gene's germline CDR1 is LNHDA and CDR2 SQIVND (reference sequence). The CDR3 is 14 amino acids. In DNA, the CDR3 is TGTGCCACCCGAGAGGAAAGGGGGAATTCACCCCTCCACTTT. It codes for CATREERGNSPLHF.

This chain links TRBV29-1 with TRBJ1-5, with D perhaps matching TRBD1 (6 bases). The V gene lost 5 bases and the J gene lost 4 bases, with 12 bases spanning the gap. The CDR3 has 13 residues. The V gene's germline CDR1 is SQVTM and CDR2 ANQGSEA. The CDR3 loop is CSVSRDINQPQHF. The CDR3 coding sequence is TGCAGCGTTAGCCGGGACATTAATCAGCCCCAGCATTTT.

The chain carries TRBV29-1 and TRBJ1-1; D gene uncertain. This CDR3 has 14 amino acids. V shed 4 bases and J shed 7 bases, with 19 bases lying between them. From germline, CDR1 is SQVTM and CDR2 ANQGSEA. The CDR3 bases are TGCAGCGTTGCTTTAACCGGGAACAGTGATGAAGCTTTCTTT. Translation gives CSVALTGNSDEAFF.

The CDR3 DNA reads as TGTGCCAGCAGTTTACTAGCGGGCGGAGGGGAGACCCAGTACTTC. It encodes CASSLLAGGGETQYF. V and J are TRBV6-5 and TRBJ2-5; 9 nucleotides line up with TRBD2. Unmatched junction bases numbered 8, after V lost 4 bases and J lost 5 bases. Germline V gives CDR1 MNHEY, CDR2 SVGAGI. The CDR3 consists of 15 residues.

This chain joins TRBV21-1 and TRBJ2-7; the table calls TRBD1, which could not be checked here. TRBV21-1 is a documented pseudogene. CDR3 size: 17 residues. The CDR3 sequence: CASSKVPGEGQGDEQYF. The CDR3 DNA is TGTGCCAGCAGCAAAGTCCCAGGGGAGGGACAGGGAGACGAGCAGTACTTC.

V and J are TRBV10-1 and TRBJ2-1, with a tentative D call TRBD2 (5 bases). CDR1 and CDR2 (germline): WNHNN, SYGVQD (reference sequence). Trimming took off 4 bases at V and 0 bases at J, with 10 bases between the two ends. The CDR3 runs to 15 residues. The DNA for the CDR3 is TGCGCCAGCAGTGCCGGGGAAAGCTCCTACAATGAGCAGTTCTTC. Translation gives CASSAGESSYNEQFF.

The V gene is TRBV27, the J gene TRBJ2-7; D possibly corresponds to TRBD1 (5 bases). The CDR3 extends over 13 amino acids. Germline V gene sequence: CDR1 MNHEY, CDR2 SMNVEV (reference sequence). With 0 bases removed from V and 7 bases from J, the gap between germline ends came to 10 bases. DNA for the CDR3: TGTGCCAGCAGTTTATCTTCCGCAGGGGAGCAGTACTTC. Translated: CASSLSSAGEQYF.